The sequence of this TCR beta chain was determined in a study of cytomegalovirus exposure and HLA in healthy donors. Findings and limits, study-wide: The study dropped some indistinguishable V segments, TRBV6-2 and TRBV6-3 among them.

60 Vbeta and 13 Jbeta primers were used in PCR. Assay: immunoSEQ multiplex PCR; the TCRdb copy retains only in-frame clones and omits some. The data show about 190,000 clones, 60% to 85% seen once. V was pared by 3 bases and J by 3 bases, with 5 bases between. Germline assignment: CDR1 MNHNS and CDR2 SASEGT. The CDR3 is made up of 13 amino acids. A remark on this clone: Its antigen is not identified.

This chain joins TRBV6-1 and TRBJ2-2; the D is unclear. The sequence derives from a woman in her late teens or twenties in good health and CMV-seronegative. Sequencing was carried out using PBMCs. CDR3 in amino acids: CASSDSDTGELFF. CDR3 coding DNA: TGTGCCAGCAGTGACTCGGACACCGGGGAGCTGTTTTTT.